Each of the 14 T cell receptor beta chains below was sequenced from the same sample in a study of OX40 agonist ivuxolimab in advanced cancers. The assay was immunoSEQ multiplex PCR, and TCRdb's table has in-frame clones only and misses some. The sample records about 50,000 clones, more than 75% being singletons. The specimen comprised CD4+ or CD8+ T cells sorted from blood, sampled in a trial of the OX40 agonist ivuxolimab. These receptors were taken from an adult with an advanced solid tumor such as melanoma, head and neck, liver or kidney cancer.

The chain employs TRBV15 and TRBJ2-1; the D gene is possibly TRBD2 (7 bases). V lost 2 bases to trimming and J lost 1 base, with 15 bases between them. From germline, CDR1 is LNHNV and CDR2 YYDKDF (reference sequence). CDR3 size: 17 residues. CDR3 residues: CATSRKDGGPSYNEQFF. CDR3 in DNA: TGTGCCACCAGCAGAAAAGACGGGGGGCCTTCCTACAATGAGCAGTTCTTC.

The CDR3 reads CASSVKRNTGELFF. CDR3 DNA: TGTGCCAGCAGTGTAAAGAGGAACACCGGGGAGCTGTTTTTT. The J gene is TRBJ2-2, the V gene TRBV2, with D unclear. This CDR3 region has 14 residues. Germline-derived CDR1 and CDR2 are SNHLY and FYNNEI. V gave up 4 bases and J gave up 1 base, with 7 bases separating them.

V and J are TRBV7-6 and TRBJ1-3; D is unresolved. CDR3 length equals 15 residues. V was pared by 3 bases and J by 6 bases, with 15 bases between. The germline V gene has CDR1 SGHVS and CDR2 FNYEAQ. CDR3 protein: CASSLGRALENTIYF. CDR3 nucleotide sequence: TGTGCCAGCAGCTTGGGAAGGGCTCTCGAAAACACCATATATTTT.

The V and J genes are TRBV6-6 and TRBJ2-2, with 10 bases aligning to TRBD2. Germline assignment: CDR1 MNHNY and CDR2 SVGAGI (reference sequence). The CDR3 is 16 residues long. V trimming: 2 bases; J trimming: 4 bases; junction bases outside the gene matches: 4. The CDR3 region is CASSYPGTSVTGELFF. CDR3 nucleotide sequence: TGTGCCAGCAGTTACCCCGGGACTAGCGTCACCGGGGAGCTGTTTTTT.

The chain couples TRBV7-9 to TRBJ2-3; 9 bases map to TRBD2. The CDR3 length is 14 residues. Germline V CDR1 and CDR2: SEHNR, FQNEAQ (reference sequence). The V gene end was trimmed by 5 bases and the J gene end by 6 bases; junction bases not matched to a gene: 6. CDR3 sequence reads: CASSLSGGRDTQYF. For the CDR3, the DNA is TGTGCCAGCAGCCTGAGCGGGGGGCGGGATACGCAGTATTTT.

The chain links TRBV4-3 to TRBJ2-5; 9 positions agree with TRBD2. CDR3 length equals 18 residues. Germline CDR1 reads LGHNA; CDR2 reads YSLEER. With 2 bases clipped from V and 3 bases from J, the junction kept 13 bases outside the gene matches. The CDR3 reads CASSQSSAGGQGEETQYF. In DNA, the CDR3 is TGCGCCAGCAGCCAAAGTTCGGCGGGGGGGCAGGGTGAAGAGACCCAGTACTTC.

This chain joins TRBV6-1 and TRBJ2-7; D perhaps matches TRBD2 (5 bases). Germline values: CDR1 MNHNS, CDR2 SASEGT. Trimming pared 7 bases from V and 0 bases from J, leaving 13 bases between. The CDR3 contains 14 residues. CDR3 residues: CASMGALLSYEQYF. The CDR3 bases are TGTGCCAGCATGGGAGCCCTCCTCTCCTACGAGCAGTACTTC.

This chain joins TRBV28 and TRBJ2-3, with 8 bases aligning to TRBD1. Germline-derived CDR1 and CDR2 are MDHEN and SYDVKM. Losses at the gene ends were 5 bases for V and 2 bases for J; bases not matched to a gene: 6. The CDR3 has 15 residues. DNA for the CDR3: TGTGCCAGCAGTCTGGACAGGGTAGACACAGATACGCAGTATTTT. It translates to CASSLDRVDTDTQYF.

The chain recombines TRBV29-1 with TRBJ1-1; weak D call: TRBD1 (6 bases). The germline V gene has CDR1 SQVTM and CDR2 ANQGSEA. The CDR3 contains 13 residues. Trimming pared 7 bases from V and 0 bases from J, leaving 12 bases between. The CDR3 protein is CSGGEGVNTEAFF. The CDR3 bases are TGCAGCGGGGGCGAGGGGGTGAACACTGAAGCTTTCTTT.

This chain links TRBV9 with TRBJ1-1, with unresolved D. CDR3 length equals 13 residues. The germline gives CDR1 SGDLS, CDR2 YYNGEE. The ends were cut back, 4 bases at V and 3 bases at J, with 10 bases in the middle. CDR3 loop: CASSLGSYTEAFF. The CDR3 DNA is TGTGCCAGCAGCTTGGGGTCCTACACTGAAGCTTTCTTT. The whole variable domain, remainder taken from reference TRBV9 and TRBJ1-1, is DSGVTQTPKHLITATGQRVTLRCSPRSGDLSVYWYQQSLDQGLQFLIQYYNGEERAKGNILERFSAQQFPDLHSELNLSSLELGDSALYFCASSLGSYTEAFFGQGTRLTVV.

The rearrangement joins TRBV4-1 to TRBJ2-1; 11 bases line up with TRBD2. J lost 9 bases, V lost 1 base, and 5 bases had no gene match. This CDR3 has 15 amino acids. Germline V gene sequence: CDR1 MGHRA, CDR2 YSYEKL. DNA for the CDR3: TGCGCCAGCAGCCAAGTGCTAGCGGGAGGTTCTGAGCAGTTCTTC. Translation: CASSQVLAGGSEQFF.

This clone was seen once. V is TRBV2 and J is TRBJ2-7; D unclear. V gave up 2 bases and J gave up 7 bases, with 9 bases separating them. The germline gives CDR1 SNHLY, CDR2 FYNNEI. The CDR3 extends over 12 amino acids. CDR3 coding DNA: TGTGCCAGCAGTGAACGGCCTAAGGAGCAGTACTTC. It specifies CASSERPKEQYF.

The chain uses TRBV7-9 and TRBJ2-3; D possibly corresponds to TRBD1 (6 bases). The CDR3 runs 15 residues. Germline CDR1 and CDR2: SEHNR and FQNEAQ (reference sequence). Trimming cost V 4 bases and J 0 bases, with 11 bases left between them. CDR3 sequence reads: CASSSHRGSTDTQYF. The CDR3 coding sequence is TGTGCCAGCAGCTCTCATAGGGGGAGCACAGATACGCAGTATTTT.

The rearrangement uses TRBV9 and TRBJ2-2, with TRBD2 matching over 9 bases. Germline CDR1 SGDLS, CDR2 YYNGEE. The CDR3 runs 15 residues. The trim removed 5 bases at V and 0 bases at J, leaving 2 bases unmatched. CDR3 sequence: CASSSGSPNTGELFF. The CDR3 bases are TGTGCCAGCAGTAGCGGGAGCCCGAACACCGGGGAGCTGTTTTTT.